This TCR beta chain was sequenced in a study of T cells in Graves' hyperthyroidism and ophthalmopathy. Deletions cut 4 bases from V and 5 bases from J, with 15 bases between. The germline V gene has CDR1 SGHRS and CDR2 YFSETQ. This CDR3 is built from 15 residues. TCR beta CDR3 regions were amplified from RNA. Primed by the HTBI set, a first-round RT-PCR was run on the TCR CDR3. TCRdb redid the calling of the multiplex PCR reads with MiXCR, one entry per CDR3 protein. The sample consists of 350,000 or so distinct CDR3 sequences, roughly 18% of them appearing once. The source is a woman in her forties or fifties with Graves' hyperthyroidism. The source material was blood. The chain links TRBV5-1 to TRBJ1-4; no definite D call. CDR3 sequence reads: CASSEGPLRNEKLFF. The CDR3 DNA reads TGCGCCAGCAGCGAGGGCCCCCTACGGAATGAAAAACTGTTTTTT. Combining the CDR3 with reference TRBV5-1 and TRBJ1-4 gives the whole variable domain KAGVTQTPRYLIKTRGQQVTLSCSPISGHRSVSWYQQTPGQGLQFLFEYFSETQRNKGNFPGRFSGRQFSNSRSEMNVSTLELGDSALYLCASSEGPLRNEKLFFGSGTQLSVL.